The rows below give T cell receptor beta chains drawn from one sample of a study of T cell responses to AZD1222 COVID-19 vaccine. Method: immunoSEQ multiplex PCR; TCRdb's copy keeps in-frame clones and lacks some. Altogether 100,000 to 150,000 clones are present, about 90% being singletons, with the ten largest covering 4% to 5.5%. The starting material was peripheral blood, obtained on day 0 of MenACWY control vaccination. The receptors here all came from an adult in good health. Both conserved end residues are part of each CDR3. D genes are given only for firm matches. Some rows mark clone size as missing; the rest say once, few, many or name a class of expanded clone.

D	size	V	J	CDR3	DNA
.	.	TRBV9	TRBJ2-7	CASSGTRAGYEQYF	TGTGCCAGCAGCGGAACTAGGGCCGGGTACGAGCAGTACTTC
.	.	TRBV27	TRBJ2-2	CASNPRGAGTGELFF	TGTGCCAGCAACCCTCGGGGGGCGGGTACCGGGGAGCTGTTTTTT
.	few	TRBV11-2	TRBJ1-1	CASSLDLQGQAFF	TGTGCCAGCAGCTTAGATCTTCAGGGGCAAGCTTTCTTT
TRBD1	.	TRBV11-2	TRBJ2-5	CASSHDRVGETQYF	TGTGCCAGCAGTCACGACAGGGTTGGAGAGACCCAGTACTTC
.	once	TRBV6-5	TRBJ1-1	CASRTRGGRPVDFF	TGTGCCAGCAGGACAAGGGGGGGGCGACCTGTGGATTTCTTT
.	.	TRBV10-2	TRBJ1-3	CASSGNKGNTIYF	TGCGCCAGCAGTGGGAATAAAGGAAACACCATATATTTT
.	.	TRBV27	TRBJ2-3	CASSFGLRGTQYF	TGTGCCAGCAGTTTCGGACTCCGAGGTACGCAGTATTTT
.	many	TRBV15	TRBJ1-4	CATSRAVSRLRWPNNEKLFF	TGTGCCACCAGCAGAGCAGTCTCTAGATTGAGGTGGCCCAATAATGAAAAACTGTTTTTT
.	.	TRBV29-1	TRBJ2-2	CSVDRGPGELFF	TGCAGCGTTGATCGTGGACCCGGGGAGCTGTTTTTT
.	.	TRBV19	TRBJ1-1	CASSIERWDTEAFF	TGTGCCAGTAGTATAGAACGGTGGGACACTGAAGCTTTCTTT
.	.	TRBV10-2	TRBJ1-5	CASSVGPPDHRPQHF	TGCGCCAGCAGTGTGGGACCTCCAGATCATCGGCCCCAGCATTTT
TRBD1	.	TRBV27	TRBJ1-1	CASSPTRQGGGLNTEAFF	TGTGCCAGCAGTCCGACCCGACAGGGGGGGGGATTGAACACTGAAGCTTTCTTT
.	.	TRBV14	TRBJ2-3	CASSQDLRGAAAF	TGTGCCAGCAGCCAAGATCTGAGAGGGGCGGCAGCTTTT
TRBD1	.	TRBV11-2	TRBJ1-1	CASSLGRAGQVEAFF	TGTGCCAGCAGCTTAGGTCGCGCGGGACAGGTTGAAGCTTTCTTT
.	.	TRBV10-3	TRBJ1-5	CAISGGLSPQHF	TGTGCCATCAGTGGGGGGTTGTCGCCCCAGCATTTT
.	once	TRBV3-1/TRBV3-2	TRBJ2-3	CASSQIAEPTDTQYF	TGTGCCAGCAGCCAAATAGCGGAACCCACAGATACGCAGTATTTT
TRBD1	.	TRBV28	TRBJ1-6	CASSLGTGTSPLHF	TGTGCCAGCAGTTTAGGGACAGGTACCTCACCCCTCCACTTT
.	.	TRBV7-6	TRBJ2-2	CASSFGGHGELFF	TGTGCCAGCAGCTTCGGAGGGCACGGGGAGCTGTTTTTT
.	.	TRBV29-1	TRBJ2-7	CSVSGGYEQYF	TGCAGCGTATCCGGGGGATACGAGCAGTACTTC
TRBD1	.	TRBV4-3	TRBJ1-4	CASSLDRQTGVEKLFF	TGCGCCAGCAGCCTTGATCGACAGACAGGGGTCGAAAAACTGTTTTTT
.	.	TRBV24-1	TRBJ1-5	CATSDRQPNQPQHF	TGTGCCACCAGTGATAGGCAGCCCAATCAGCCCCAGCATTTT
TRBD2	.	TRBV29-1	TRBJ2-1	CSVEQGLAAYNEQFF	TGCAGCGTGGAACAGGGACTAGCGGCCTACAATGAGCAGTTCTTC
TRBD2	.	TRBV4-3	TRBJ2-2	CASSQGMTSGGQLNTGELFF	TGCGCCAGCAGCCAGGGAATGACTAGCGGGGGGCAATTGAACACCGGGGAGCTGTTTTTT
.	.	TRBV12-3/TRBV12-4	TRBJ2-5	CASSLRETQYF	TGTGCCAGCAGTTTAAGAGAGACCCAGTACTTC
.	once	TRBV28	TRBJ1-6	CASSLDHRLPLLHF	TGTGCCAGCAGTTTAGATCACAGGTTGCCGTTACTCCACTTT
TRBD2	.	TRBV9	TRBJ2-3	CASSVVPSGAGNTDTQYF	TGTGCCAGCAGCGTAGTCCCGAGTGGAGCGGGGAACACAGATACGCAGTATTTT